These T cell receptor beta chains were read from a single sample in a study of beta chain features in type 1 diabetes. Clones were sequenced by immunoSEQ multiplex PCR, and TCRdb holds only the in-frame ones, with some missing. The sample contains 860,000 or so clones, roughly a sixth of which appear only once. The sequenced sample consisted of naive CD4+ T cells from blood. The receptor set was obtained from a woman between 18 and 29 years old in good health. CDR3s include the opening cysteine and the closing phenylalanine or tryptophan. A D gene is named only where the DNA matches it firmly. Clone sizes are given selectively: once, few, many, or a class where the clone is expanded.

NA	TRBD2	15	TRBV6-6	TRBJ2-3	TGTGCCAGCAGCACGCCGGGACTAGCTATGGATACGCAGTATTTT	CASSTPGLAMDTQYF
NA	NA	16	TRBV7-3	TRBJ2-6	TGTGCCAGCAGCCCACGTCGGGGCTCTGGGGCCAACGTCCTGACTTTC	CASSPRRGSGANVLTF
NA	TRBD2	17	TRBV5-1	TRBJ2-3	TGCGCCAGCAGCTTGGGACTAGCGGGAGCGAGAACAGATACGCAGTATTTT	CASSLGLAGARTDTQYF
NA	NA	15	TRBV25-1	TRBJ1-6	TGTGCCAGCAGTGAATATCTCCCAGGGCTCTCACCCCTCCACTTT	CASSEYLPGLSPLHF
few	NA	14	TRBV9	TRBJ2-2	TGTGCCAGCAGGCGGGAAGGAAACACCGGGGAGCTGTTTTTT	CASRREGNTGELFF
NA	NA	12	TRBV4-2	TRBJ2-7	TGTGCCAGCAGCCAAGATTCAATCGAGCAGTACTTC	CASSQDSIEQYF
NA	NA	14	TRBV19	TRBJ2-4	TGTGCCAGTAGACAGGGTATAGCCAAAAACATTCAGTACTTC	CASRQGIAKNIQYF
few	NA	13	TRBV7-9	TRBJ1-2	TGTGCCAGCAGCTTGACAGATTCAGGTGGCTACACCTTC	CASSLTDSGGYTF
few	NA	16	TRBV2	TRBJ1-5	TGTGCCAGCAGTGAACGGGGAGGCGAGAGCAATCAGCCCCAGCATTTT	CASSERGGESNQPQHF
few	NA	13	TRBV7-2	TRBJ2-7	TGTGCCAGCAGCTTAGTATACCTCTACGAGCAGTACTTC	CASSLVYLYEQYF
few	TRBD2	19	TRBV28	TRBJ2-3	TGTGCCAGCAGTCCCTATAGTTTTGGGCTAGCGGGAACCACAGATACGCAGTATTTT	CASSPYSFGLAGTTDTQYF
few	NA	15	TRBV25-1	TRBJ1-2	TGTGCCAGCAGTGATGGTCAGGGCGTGAGCTATGGCTACACCTTC	CASSDGQGVSYGYTF
NA	TRBD2	18	TRBV15	TRBJ2-3	TGTGCCACCAGCAGAAGACTAGCGGGAGGGCGCAGCACAGATACGCAGTATTTT	CATSRRLAGGRSTDTQYF
few	NA	15	TRBV21-1	TRBJ2-5	TGTGCCAGCAGCTCCCGGGACAGCTGGGGAGAGACCCAGTACTTC	CASSSRDSWGETQYF
NA	NA	15	TRBV27	TRBJ2-1	TGTGCCAGCCGTCCGGCGGGTCGATCAAACAATGAGCAGTTCTTC	CASRPAGRSNNEQFF
NA	NA	15	TRBV9	TRBJ1-2	TGTGCCAGCAGCCTTAGCCGGGGTGAAGACTATGGCTACACCTTC	CASSLSRGEDYGYTF
NA	TRBD1	14	TRBV5-4	TRBJ2-1	TGTGCCAGCACACACAGGGGCCACTACAATGAGCAGTTCTTC	CASTHRGHYNEQFF
few	TRBD1	14	TRBV5-8	TRBJ1-1	TGTGCCAGCAGCGAGGACAGGGGAGGTACTGAAGCTTTCTTT	CASSEDRGGTEAFF
few	TRBD1	15	TRBV5-1	TRBJ2-1	TGCGCCAGCAGCTACCTCAGGGGGCGCGGCAATGAGCAGTTCTTC	CASSYLRGRGNEQFF
few	NA	17	TRBV25-1	TRBJ1-1	TGTGCCAGCAGTGAATTCGTGAGCGATCCGATGGTCACTGAAGCTTTCTTT	CASSEFVSDPMVTEAFF
NA	NA	13	TRBV19	TRBJ1-2	TGTGCCAGTAGTATACTTATCCGGGTTGGCTACACCTTC	CASSILIRVGYTF
few	TRBD2	16	TRBV11-2	TRBJ2-7	TGTGCCAGCAGCTTAAGGCGGGAGGGCGTATCCTACGAGCAGTACTTC	CASSLRREGVSYEQYF
NA	TRBD1	14	TRBV7-9	TRBJ2-2	TGTGCCAGCCAGGACAGGGTGAACACCGGGGAGCTGTTTTTT	CASQDRVNTGELFF
NA	NA	16	TRBV7-9	TRBJ1-1	TGTGCCAGCAGCCCAATCTCAGGGGTCGTGGACACTGAAGCTTTCTTT	CASSPISGVVDTEAFF
NA	TRBD1	17	TRBV29-1	TRBJ2-1	TGCAGCGTTGAAGATCCAAGGACAGGGGGCCTCTACAATGAGCAGTTCTTC	CSVEDPRTGGLYNEQFF
NA	NA	13	TRBV7-2	TRBJ2-3	TGTGCCAGCAGCACCCAGTGGGCAGATACGCAGTATTTT	CASSTQWADTQYF
few	TRBD2	15	TRBV9	TRBJ2-1	TGTGCCAGCAGCGTAGACCCAGCGGGAGCTAATGAGCAGTTCTTC	CASSVDPAGANEQFF
few	NA	15	TRBV18	TRBJ1-2	TGTGCCAGCTCACCACCGTTACGGTCCCGGGGAGGCTACACCTTC	CASSPPLRSRGGYTF
few	NA	14	TRBV5-6	TRBJ2-5	TGTGCCAGCAGCTTTGTAGCGTACCAAGAGACCCAGTACTTC	CASSFVAYQETQYF
NA	NA	13	TRBV28	TRBJ2-4	TGTGCCAGCAGTTTATTAGGCGATTCCTTTCAGTACTTC	CASSLLGDSFQYF
few	NA	14	TRBV29-1	TRBJ1-2	TGCAGCGCCGGGGCCCGGGTTACGGGGAATGGCTACACCTTC	CSAGARVTGNGYTF
few	NA	14	TRBV10-3	TRBJ1-1	TGTGCCATCGGCGGGACAAGGGGAAACACTGAAGCTTTCTTT	CAIGGTRGNTEAFF
NA	TRBD2	15	TRBV6-6	TRBJ2-1	TGTGCCATCGGAATAGCGGGAGGGACCTACAATGAGCAGTTCTTC	CAIGIAGGTYNEQFF
NA	NA	12	TRBV28	TRBJ2-5	TGTGCTTCCCGGGCAGTCCAAGAGACCCAGTACTTC	CASRAVQETQYF
few	TRBD1	13	TRBV2	TRBJ1-2	TGTGCCACCATCCGGGACAGGGGCGATCGCTACACCTTC	CATIRDRGDRYTF
NA	TRBD1	14	TRBV6-5	TRBJ2-5	TGTGCCAGCAGTGTGAACAGGGGGAAGGAGACCCAGTACTTC	CASSVNRGKETQYF
NA	NA	15	TRBV7-2	TRBJ2-5	TGTGCCAGCAGCTTATCCGGGACCAAACAAGAGACCCAGTACTTC	CASSLSGTKQETQYF
few	NA	12	TRBV7-8	TRBJ2-7	TGTGCCAGCAGCTTTAGTGGGAACGAGCAGTACTTC	CASSFSGNEQYF
NA	TRBD2	17	TRBV9	TRBJ2-2	TGTGCCAGCAGCGTTTGGAGCGGGACGGTGGACACCGGGGAGCTGTTTTTT	CASSVWSGTVDTGELFF
NA	NA	15	TRBV6-6	TRBJ1-3	TGTGCCAGCAGTGCGCGGGGGCGCACTGGAAACACCATATATTTT	CASSARGRTGNTIYF
NA	NA	15	TRBV10-3	TRBJ2-1	TGTGCCATCCGTTCGTCGTCTAGGGAATACAATGAGCAGTTCTTC	CAIRSSSREYNEQFF
NA	NA	17	TRBV7-9	TRBJ2-3	TGTGCCAGCAGCTCTCATTCAGGGCATCTTTTAACAGATACGCAGTATTTT	CASSSHSGHLLTDTQYF
few	NA	14	TRBV9	TRBJ2-2	TGTGCCAGCAGCGCAGGTACGAACACCGGGGAGCTGTTTTTT	CASSAGTNTGELFF
few	NA	15	TRBV5-1	TRBJ2-7	TGCGCCAGCAGTTTCCGGGATTCGAACTCCTACGAGCAGTACTTC	CASSFRDSNSYEQYF
NA	TRBD2	16	TRBV18	TRBJ2-1	TGTGCCAGCTCAACGCTAGCGGGAGTGTCCTACAATGAGCAGTTCTTC	CASSTLAGVSYNEQFF
NA	TRBD1	17	TRBV18	TRBJ2-7	TGTGCCAGCTCACCCGGAGGGCCGAGGACAGGGGGCTTTGGGCAGTACTTC	CASSPGGPRTGGFGQYF
few	NA	13	TRBV18	TRBJ2-7	TGTGCCAGCTCACCAGGGCTGTCCTCCGAGCAGTACTTC	CASSPGLSSEQYF
few	TRBD2	16	TRBV9	TRBJ2-7	TGTGCCAGCAGCGTAAGAGGGACTAGCGGGAGCAACGAGCAGTACTTC	CASSVRGTSGSNEQYF
NA	NA	12	TRBV12-5	TRBJ2-5	TGTGCTAGTGGCTCGGAGGGGGAGACCCAGTACTTC	CASGSEGETQYF
few	NA	14	TRBV6-1	TRBJ1-1	TGTGCCAGCAGTGAAGAGAACATGAACACTGAAGCTTTCTTT	CASSEENMNTEAFF
few	TRBD1	14	TRBV2	TRBJ1-2	TGTGCCAGCGAGATCGCACGGACAGGCAATGGCTACACCTTC	CASEIARTGNGYTF
NA	TRBD1	15	TRBV19	TRBJ2-5	TGTGCCAGTAGTGGCCTACAGACAGGGGCGGAGACCCAGTACTTC	CASSGLQTGAETQYF
NA	NA	12	TRBV7-9	TRBJ2-1	TGTGCCAGCACGCTAGGGTACAATGAGCAGTTCTTC	CASTLGYNEQFF
few	TRBD2	13	TRBV28	TRBJ2-7	TGTGCCAGCAGTTGGGGCGGGAGGGTAAAGCAGTACTTC	CASSWGGRVKQYF
few	NA	13	TRBV29-1	TRBJ2-7	TGCAGCGTCGCCGGCGTGGGGGTCAACGAGCAGTACTTC	CSVAGVGVNEQYF
few	TRBD2	16	TRBV4-3	TRBJ2-7	TGCGCCAGCAGCCAGGCCCCCCTAGCGGGAGGCAACGAGCAGTACTTC	CASSQAPLAGGNEQYF